This T cell receptor (beta chain) was captured by sequencing in a study of cytomegalovirus exposure and HLA in healthy donors. General study results and limits: In a later analysis, most CMV-associated TCR beta chains appeared HLA-restricted.

CDR3 size: 15 residues. Trimming cost V 0 bases and J 3 bases, with 11 bases left between them. In germline, CDR1 is LGHNA, CDR2 YSLEER. Of note for this clone: Its antigen is undetermined.

13 Jbeta primers and 60 Vbeta primers were used for the PCR. Sequenced by immunoSEQ multiplex PCR; TCRdb stores in-frame clones only, minus some. Its table records fewer than 95,000 clones. The sequencing input was PBMCs. This TCR came from a middle-aged woman in good health and CMV-seropositive. J is TRBJ1-1 and V is TRBV4-3, with D perhaps matching TRBD1 (5 bases). The CDR3 sequence: CASSQDPGQYTEAFF. The DNA for the CDR3 is TGCGCCAGCAGCCAAGATCCCGGACAATACACTGAAGCTTTCTTT.